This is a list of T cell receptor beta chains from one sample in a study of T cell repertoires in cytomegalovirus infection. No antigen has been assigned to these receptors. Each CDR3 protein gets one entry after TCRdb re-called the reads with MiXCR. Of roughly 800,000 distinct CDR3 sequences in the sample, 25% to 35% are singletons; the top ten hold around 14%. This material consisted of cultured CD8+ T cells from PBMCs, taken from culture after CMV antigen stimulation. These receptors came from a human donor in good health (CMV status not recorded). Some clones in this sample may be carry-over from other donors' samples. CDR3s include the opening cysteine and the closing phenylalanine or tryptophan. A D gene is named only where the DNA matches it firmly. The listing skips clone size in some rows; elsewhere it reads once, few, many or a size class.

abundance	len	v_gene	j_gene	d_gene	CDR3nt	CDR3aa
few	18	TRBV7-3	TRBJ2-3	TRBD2	TGTGCCAGCAGCTTAAGATCGGGACTAGCGGGGGGTACAGATACGCAGTATTTT	CASSLRSGLAGGTDTQYF
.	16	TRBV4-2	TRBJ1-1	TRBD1	TGTGCCAGCAGCCAAGAGGGACAGGGGGCGTACACTGAAGCTTTCTTT	CASSQEGQGAYTEAFF
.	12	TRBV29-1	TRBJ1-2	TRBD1	TGCAGCGTTGAGGGACAGAACTATGGCTACACCTTC	CSVEGQNYGYTF
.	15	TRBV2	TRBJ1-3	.	TGTACCAGCAGTGAGACGACAGGTCCTGGAAACACCATATATTTT	CTSSETTGPGNTIYF
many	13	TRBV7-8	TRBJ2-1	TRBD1	TGTGCCAGCACGCCAGGGGGCCCAAAAGAACAGTTCTTC	CASTPGGPKEQFF
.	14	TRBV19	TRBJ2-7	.	TGTGCCAGTAAAGGGGAGGACACCAACTACGAGCAGTACTTC	CASKGEDTNYEQYF
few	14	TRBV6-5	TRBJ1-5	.	TGTGCCAGCAGCCAAACAGGCTACTATCAGCCCCAGCATTTT	CASSQTGYYQPQHF
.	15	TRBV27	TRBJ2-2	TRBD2	TGTGCCAGCAGTTTGGGACTAGCGGGGGGGCGGGAGCTGTTTTTT	CASSLGLAGGRELFF
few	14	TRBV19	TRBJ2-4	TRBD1	TGTGCCAGTAGTATCCAGGACAGGGGTAACATTCAGTACTTC	CASSIQDRGNIQYF
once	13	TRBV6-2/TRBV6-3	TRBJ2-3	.	TGTGCCAGCAGTGAGTGGGGAACAGATACGCAGTATTTT	CASSEWGTDTQYF
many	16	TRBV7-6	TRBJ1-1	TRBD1	TGTGCCAGCAGCTCACCCAAGGGACAGACGAACACTGAAGCTTTCTTT	CASSSPKGQTNTEAFF
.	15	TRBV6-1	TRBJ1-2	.	TGTGCCAGCAGTGAATCGGGCCCCGAGGGCTATGGCTACACCTTC	CASSESGPEGYGYTF
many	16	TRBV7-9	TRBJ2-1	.	TGTGCCAGCAGCTCTTCGTTTGGGAGCTCCTACAATGAGCAGTTCTTC	CASSSSFGSSYNEQFF
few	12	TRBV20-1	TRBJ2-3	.	TGCAGTGCTAGAGATACCAGAGATACGCAGTATTTT	CSARDTRDTQYF
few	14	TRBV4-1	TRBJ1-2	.	TGTGCCAGCAGCCAAGAGTGGGAGAACTATGGCTACACCTTC	CASSQEWENYGYTF
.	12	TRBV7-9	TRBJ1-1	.	TGTGCCAGCAGCTTGGAAACCACTGAAGCTTTCTTT	CASSLETTEAFF
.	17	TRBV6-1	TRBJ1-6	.	TGTGCCAGCAGTTTCTACTTAGACAGTGCCCTGCTCCTTCCCCTCCACTTT	CASSFYLDSALLLPLHF
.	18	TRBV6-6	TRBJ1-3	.	TGTGCCAGCAGTTACTCGAGGTGGGGGAAAGGCTCTGGAAACACCATATATTTT	CASSYSRWGKGSGNTIYF
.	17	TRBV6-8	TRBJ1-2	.	TGTGCCAGCAGTAGTCGGGGGGAGGTTAGGAGGAACTATGGCTACACCTTC	CASSSRGEVRRNYGYTF
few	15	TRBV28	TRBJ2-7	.	TGTGCCAGCCATCCCAAATTAGACAGCCTCTACGAGCAGTACTTC	CASHPKLDSLYEQYF
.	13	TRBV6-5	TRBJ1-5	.	TGTGCCAGCAGTTACTCCGAAGGTCGGCCCCAGCATTTT	CASSYSEGRPQHF
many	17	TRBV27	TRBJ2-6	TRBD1	TGTGCCAGCAGTCAGGGACAGGTGGTCTCTGGGGCCAACGTCCTGACTTTC	CASSQGQVVSGANVLTF
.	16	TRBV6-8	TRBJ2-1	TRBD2	TGTGCCAGCAGTGGGCCCCTAGCGGGGGTCTTGGATGAGCAGTTCTTC	CASSGPLAGVLDEQFF
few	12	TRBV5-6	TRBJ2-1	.	TGTGCCAGCAGCGCAGACAGGCGTCTTGAGTTCTTC	CASSADRRLEFF
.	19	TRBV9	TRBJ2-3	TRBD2	TGTGCCAGCAGCGTTCCCACGGGACTAGCGTTCGATGGCACAGATACGCAGTATTTT	CASSVPTGLAFDGTDTQYF
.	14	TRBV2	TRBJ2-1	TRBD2	TGTGCCACCTATATAGCGGGGTCCTACAATGAGCAGTTCTTC	CATYIAGSYNEQFF
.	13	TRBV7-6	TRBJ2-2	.	TGTGCCAGCAGCTTAGATTTCACCGGGGAGCTGTTTTTT	CASSLDFTGELFF
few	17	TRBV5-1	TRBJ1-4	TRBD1	TGCGCCAGCAGCATGACCCCCTTGGACAGGGAAGATGAAAAACTGTTTTTT	CASSMTPLDREDEKLFF
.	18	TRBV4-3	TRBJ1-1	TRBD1	TGCGCCAGCAGCCAAGCCCGGACAGGGGGAGTTTGGGCCACTGAAGCTTTCTTT	CASSQARTGGVWATEAFF
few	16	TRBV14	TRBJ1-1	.	TGTGCCAGCAGCCAAGAGACCGTCCAGGGGAATACTGAAGCTTTCTTT	CASSQETVQGNTEAFF